These T cell receptor beta chains were read from a single sample in a study of blood T cell repertoires in COVID-19. Some clones are missing from TCRdb's copy, which holds only in-frame ones; the method was immunoSEQ multiplex PCR. The sample carries 280,000 or so clones, about 83% recorded once. The specimen sequenced was PBMCs or T cells enriched from blood (not recorded which). The receptors stem from a woman in her 40s who had recovered from COVID-19. CDR3s include the opening cysteine and the closing phenylalanine or tryptophan. A D gene is named only where the DNA matches it firmly. Part of the rows lack a size; the others show once, few, many or a class for expanded clones.

J gene: TRBJ2-2
V gene: TRBV6-5
clone size: NA
D gene: NA
CDR3 protein: CASFLGVGTGELFF
CDR3 DNA: TGTGCCAGCTTCCTTGGAGTGGGCACCGGGGAGCTGTTTTTT

J gene: TRBJ2-1
V gene: TRBV3-1/TRBV3-2
clone size: NA
D gene: TRBD2
CDR3 protein: CASSRRTSGAQDEQFF
CDR3 DNA: TGTGCCAGCAGCCGACGGACTAGCGGGGCCCAAGACGAGCAGTTCTTC

J gene: TRBJ1-2
V gene: TRBV28
clone size: NA
D gene: NA
CDR3 protein: CASSLAGAGGYTF
CDR3 DNA: TGTGCCAGCAGTTTAGCAGGGGCTGGTGGCTACACCTTC

J gene: TRBJ2-1
V gene: TRBV28
clone size: NA
D gene: TRBD2
CDR3 protein: CASTGTSGSYEQFF
CDR3 DNA: TGTGCCAGCACCGGGACTAGCGGGAGCTATGAGCAGTTCTTC

J gene: TRBJ2-7
V gene: TRBV18
clone size: NA
D gene: NA
CDR3 protein: CASSPPSLDEQYF
CDR3 DNA: TGTGCCAGCTCACCACCGAGTCTGGACGAGCAGTACTTC

J gene: TRBJ1-5
V gene: TRBV5-1
clone size: NA
D gene: TRBD1
CDR3 protein: CASSFGDRQQPQHF
CDR3 DNA: TGCGCCAGCAGCTTCGGGGACAGACAGCAGCCCCAGCATTTT

J gene: TRBJ2-3
V gene: TRBV19
clone size: NA
D gene: NA
CDR3 protein: CASRRTTGTPFHTQYF
CDR3 DNA: TGTGCCAGTAGGCGAACCACCGGGACTCCCTTCCATACGCAGTATTTT

J gene: TRBJ1-5
V gene: TRBV19
clone size: NA
D gene: TRBD1
CDR3 protein: CASSPPRSQGGLYSNQPQHF
CDR3 DNA: TGTGCCAGTAGTCCCCCCCGGAGCCAGGGGGGACTCTATAGCAATCAGCCCCAGCATTTT

J gene: TRBJ2-1
V gene: TRBV4-1
clone size: NA
D gene: TRBD2
CDR3 protein: CASSQEMATSGSWYNEQFF
CDR3 DNA: TGCGCCAGCAGCCAAGAAATGGCGACTAGCGGGAGTTGGTACAATGAGCAGTTCTTC

J gene: TRBJ2-5
V gene: TRBV28
clone size: NA
D gene: TRBD1
CDR3 protein: CASSWDRGREETQYF
CDR3 DNA: TGTGCCAGCAGTTGGGACAGGGGGCGTGAGGAGACCCAGTACTTC

J gene: TRBJ1-4
V gene: TRBV19
clone size: NA
D gene: NA
CDR3 protein: CASSIYGNEKLFF
CDR3 DNA: TGTGCCAGTAGTATATACGGTAATGAAAAACTGTTTTTT

J gene: TRBJ1-4
V gene: TRBV6-5
clone size: NA
D gene: TRBD1
CDR3 protein: CASSYSRGPGEKLFF
CDR3 DNA: TGTGCCAGCAGTTACTCTAGGGGGCCCGGTGAAAAACTGTTTTTT

J gene: TRBJ2-1
V gene: TRBV5-4
clone size: few
D gene: NA
CDR3 protein: CASSFGGPSSYNEQFF
CDR3 DNA: TGTGCCAGCAGCTTTGGTGGGCCGAGCTCCTACAATGAGCAGTTCTTC

J gene: TRBJ2-3
V gene: TRBV18
clone size: NA
D gene: TRBD2
CDR3 protein: CASSPSSGSTDTQYF
CDR3 DNA: TGTGCCAGCTCACCATCTAGCGGAAGCACAGATACGCAGTATTTT

J gene: TRBJ2-1
V gene: TRBV6-5
clone size: NA
D gene: NA
CDR3 protein: CASRNPGNNEQFF
CDR3 DNA: TGTGCCAGCAGGAACCCGGGGAACAATGAGCAGTTCTTC

J gene: TRBJ2-7
V gene: TRBV6-5
clone size: once
D gene: NA
CDR3 protein: CASSYSIPGREQYF
CDR3 DNA: TGTGCCAGCAGTTACTCGATTCCAGGGCGCGAGCAGTACTTC

J gene: TRBJ1-4
V gene: TRBV3-1/TRBV3-2
clone size: NA
D gene: TRBD1
CDR3 protein: CASSQATGGLGEKLFF
CDR3 DNA: TGTGCCAGCAGCCAGGCTACAGGGGGCCTAGGAGAAAAACTGTTTTTT